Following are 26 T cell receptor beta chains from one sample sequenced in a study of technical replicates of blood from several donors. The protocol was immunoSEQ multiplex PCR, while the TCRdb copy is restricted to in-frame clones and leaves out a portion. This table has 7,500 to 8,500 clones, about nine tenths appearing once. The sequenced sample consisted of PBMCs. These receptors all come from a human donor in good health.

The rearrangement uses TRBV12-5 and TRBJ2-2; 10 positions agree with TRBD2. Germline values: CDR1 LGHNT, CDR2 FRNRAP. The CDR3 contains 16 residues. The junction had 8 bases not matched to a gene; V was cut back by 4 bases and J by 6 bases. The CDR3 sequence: CASGSGAGGKAGELFF. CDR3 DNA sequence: TGTGCTAGTGGTTCCGGAGCGGGAGGGAAGGCCGGGGAGCTGTTTTTT.

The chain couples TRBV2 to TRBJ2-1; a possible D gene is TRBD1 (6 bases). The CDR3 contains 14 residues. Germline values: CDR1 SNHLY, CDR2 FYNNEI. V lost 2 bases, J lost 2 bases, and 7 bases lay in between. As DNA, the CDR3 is TGTGCCAGCAGTGAACAGGGGCCCTACAATGAGCAGTTCTTC. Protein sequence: CASSEQGPYNEQFF.

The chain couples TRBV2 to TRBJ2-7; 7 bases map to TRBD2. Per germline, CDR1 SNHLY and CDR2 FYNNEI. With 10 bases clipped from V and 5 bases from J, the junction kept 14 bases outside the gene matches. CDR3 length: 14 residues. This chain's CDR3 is CATKTSPRDNEQYF. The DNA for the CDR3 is TGTGCCACCAAGACTAGCCCAAGAGACAACGAGCAGTACTTC.

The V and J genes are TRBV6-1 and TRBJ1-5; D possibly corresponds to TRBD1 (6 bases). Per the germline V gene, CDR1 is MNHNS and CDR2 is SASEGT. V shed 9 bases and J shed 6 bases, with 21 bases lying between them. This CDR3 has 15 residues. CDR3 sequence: CASRTGSDAGQPQHF. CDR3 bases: TGTGCCAGTCGTACAGGGTCCGATGCGGGTCAGCCCCAGCATTTT.

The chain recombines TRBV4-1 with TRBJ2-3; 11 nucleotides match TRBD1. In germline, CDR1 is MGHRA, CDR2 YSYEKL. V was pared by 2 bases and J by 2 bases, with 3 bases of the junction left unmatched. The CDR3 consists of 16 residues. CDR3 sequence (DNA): TGCGCCAGCAGCCAAAAGGACAGGGGGCACACAGATACGCAGTATTTT. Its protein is CASSQKDRGHTDTQYF.

The CDR3 nucleotides are TGCGCCAGCAGCTTGGGAGTTGCCGGGGAGCTGTTTTTT. Translated: CASSLGVAGELFF. J is TRBJ2-2 and V is TRBV5-1; D unclear. With 0 bases removed from V and 6 bases from J, the gap between germline ends came to 6 bases. There are 13 residues in the CDR3. CDR1 SGHRS and CDR2 YFSETQ come from the germline V gene.

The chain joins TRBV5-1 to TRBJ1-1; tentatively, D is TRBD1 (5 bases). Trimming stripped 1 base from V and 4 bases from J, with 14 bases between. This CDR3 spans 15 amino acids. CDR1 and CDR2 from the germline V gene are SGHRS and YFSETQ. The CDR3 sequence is CASSLRSEGTTEAFF. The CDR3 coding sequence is TGCGCCAGCAGCTTGAGGTCGGAGGGGACCACTGAAGCTTTCTTT.

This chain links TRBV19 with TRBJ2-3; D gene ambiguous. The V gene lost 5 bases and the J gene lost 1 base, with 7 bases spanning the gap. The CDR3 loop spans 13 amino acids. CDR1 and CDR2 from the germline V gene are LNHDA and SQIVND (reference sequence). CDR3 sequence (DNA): TGTGCCAGTAGTCGCGGCGGCACAGATACGCAGTATTTT. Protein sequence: CASSRGGTDTQYF. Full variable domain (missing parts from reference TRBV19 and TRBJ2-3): DGGITQSPKYLFRKEGQNVTLSCEQNLNHDAMYWYRQDPGQGLRLIYYSQIVNDFQKGDIAEGYSVSREKKESFPLTVTSAQKNPTAFYLCASSRGGTDTQYFGPGTRLTVL.

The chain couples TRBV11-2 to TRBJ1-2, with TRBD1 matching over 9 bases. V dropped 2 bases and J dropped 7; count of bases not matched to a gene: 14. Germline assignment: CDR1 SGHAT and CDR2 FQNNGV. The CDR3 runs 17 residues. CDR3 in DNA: TGTGCCAGCAGCTTACAAGGGGACAGGGTCTTGAGAGGTGGCTACACCTTC. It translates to CASSLQGDRVLRGGYTF. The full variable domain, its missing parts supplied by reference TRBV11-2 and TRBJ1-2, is EAGVAQSPRYKIIEKRQSVAFWCNPISGHATLYWYQQILGQGPKLLIQFQNNGVVDDSQLPKDRFSAERLKGVDSTLKIQPAKLEDSAVYLCASSLQGDRVLRGGYTFGSGTRLTVV.

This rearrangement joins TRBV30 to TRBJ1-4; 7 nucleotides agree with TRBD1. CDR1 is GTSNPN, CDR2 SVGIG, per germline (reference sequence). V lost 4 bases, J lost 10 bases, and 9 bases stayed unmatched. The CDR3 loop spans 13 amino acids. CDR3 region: CAWKRGHSGKLFF. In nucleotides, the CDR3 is TGTGCCTGGAAAAGGGGGCATAGCGGAAAACTGTTTTTT. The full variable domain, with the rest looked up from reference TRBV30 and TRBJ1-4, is SQTIHQWPATLVQPVGSPLSLECTVEGTSNPNLYWYRQAAGRGLQLLFYSVGIGQISSEVPQNLSASRPQDRQFILSSKKLLLSDSGFYLCAWKRGHSGKLFFGSGTQLSVL.

The CDR3 loop is CAISGRGDTDTQYF. Written as DNA, the CDR3 is TGTGCCATCAGTGGGCGGGGGGACACTGATACGCAGTATTTT. This chain uses TRBV10-3 with TRBJ2-3; 8 bases agree with TRBD2. The CDR3 contains 14 residues. The germline gives CDR1 ENHRY, CDR2 SYGVKD. With V trimmed by 4 bases and J by 6 bases, 6 bases remained unmatched.

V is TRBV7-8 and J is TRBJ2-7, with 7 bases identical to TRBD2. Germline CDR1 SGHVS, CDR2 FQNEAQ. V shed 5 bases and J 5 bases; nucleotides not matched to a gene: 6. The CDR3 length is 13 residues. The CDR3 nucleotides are TGTGCCAGCAGCCCGCCCCGGGGGGACGAGCAGTACTTC. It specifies CASSPPRGDEQYF.

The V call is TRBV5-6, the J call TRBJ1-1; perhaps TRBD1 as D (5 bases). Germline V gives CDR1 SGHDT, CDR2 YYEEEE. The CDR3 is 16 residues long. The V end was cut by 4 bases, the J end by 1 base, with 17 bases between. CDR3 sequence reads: CASSPGKGTWNTEAFF. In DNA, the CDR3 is TGTGCCAGCAGCCCGGGGAAGGGGACTTGGAACACTGAAGCTTTCTTT.

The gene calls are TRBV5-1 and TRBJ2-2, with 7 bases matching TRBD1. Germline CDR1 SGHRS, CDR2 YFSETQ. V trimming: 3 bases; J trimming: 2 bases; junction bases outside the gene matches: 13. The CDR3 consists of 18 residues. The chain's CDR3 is CASSSGPNRGSNTGELFF. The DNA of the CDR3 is TGCGCCAGCAGCTCTGGTCCCAACAGGGGTTCTAACACCGGGGAGCTGTTTTTT.

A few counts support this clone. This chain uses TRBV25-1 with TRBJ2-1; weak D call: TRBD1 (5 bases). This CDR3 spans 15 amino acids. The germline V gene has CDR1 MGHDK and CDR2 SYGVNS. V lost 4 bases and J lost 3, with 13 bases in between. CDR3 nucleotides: TGTGCCAGCAGTGTTGCTGCAGGGTTCTACAATGAGCAGTTCTTC. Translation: CASSVAAGFYNEQFF.

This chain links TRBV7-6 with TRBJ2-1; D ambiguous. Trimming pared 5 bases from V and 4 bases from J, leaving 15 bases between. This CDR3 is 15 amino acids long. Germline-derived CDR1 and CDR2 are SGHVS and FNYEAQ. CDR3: CASSLSPWAYNEQFF. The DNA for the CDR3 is TGTGCCAGCAGCCTCTCACCCTGGGCTTACAATGAGCAGTTCTTC.

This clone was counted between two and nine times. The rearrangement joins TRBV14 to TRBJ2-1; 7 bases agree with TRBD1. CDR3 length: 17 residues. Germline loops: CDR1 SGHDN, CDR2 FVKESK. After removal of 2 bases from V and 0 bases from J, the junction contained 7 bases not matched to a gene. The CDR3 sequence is CASSQTPGQSSYNEQFF. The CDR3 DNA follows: TGTGCCAGCAGCCAAACTCCGGGACAGAGCTCCTACAATGAGCAGTTCTTC.

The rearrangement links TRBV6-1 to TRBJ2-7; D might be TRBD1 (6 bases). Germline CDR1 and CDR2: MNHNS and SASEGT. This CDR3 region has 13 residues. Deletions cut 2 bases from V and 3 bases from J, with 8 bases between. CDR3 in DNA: TGTGCCAGCAGTGAACCAGGGGACTACGAGCAGTACTTC. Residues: CASSEPGDYEQYF.

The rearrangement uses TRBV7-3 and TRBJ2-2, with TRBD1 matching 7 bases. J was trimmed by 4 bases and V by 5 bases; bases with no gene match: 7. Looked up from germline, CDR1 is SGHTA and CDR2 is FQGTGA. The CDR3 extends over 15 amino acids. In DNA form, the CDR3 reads TGTGCCAGCAGCCCCACGACAGGGCTCACCGGGGAGCTGTTTTTT. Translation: CASSPTTGLTGELFF.

The CDR3 nucleotides read TGTGCCAGCAGTTACTCGGCGGTGAACACTGAAGCTTTCTTT. This sequence encodes CASSYSAVNTEAFF. The J gene is TRBJ1-1, the V gene TRBV6-5, with D unresolved. This CDR3 comprises 14 residues. Germline V CDR1 and CDR2: MNHEY, SVGAGI. V lost 0 bases to trimming and J lost 0 bases, with 5 bases between them.

This CDR3 is CASSPSDTEQYF. CDR3 nucleotides: TGTGCCAGCAGTCCGTCAGATACCGAACAGTACTTC. The genes are TRBV2 and TRBJ2-7; D unclear. This CDR3 contains 12 residues. The germline V gene encodes CDR1 SNHLY and CDR2 FYNNEI. V was trimmed by 5 bases and J by 10 bases, leaving 15 bases between them.

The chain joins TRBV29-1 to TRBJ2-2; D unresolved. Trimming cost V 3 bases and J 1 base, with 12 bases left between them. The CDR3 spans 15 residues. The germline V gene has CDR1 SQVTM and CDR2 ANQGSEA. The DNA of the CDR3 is TGCAGCGTTGACGTTAACGGTGGGAACACCGGGGAGCTGTTTTTT. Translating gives CSVDVNGGNTGELFF.

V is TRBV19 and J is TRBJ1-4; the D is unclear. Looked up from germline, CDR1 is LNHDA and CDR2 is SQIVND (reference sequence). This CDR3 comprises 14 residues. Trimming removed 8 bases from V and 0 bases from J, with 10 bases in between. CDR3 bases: TGTGCCAGTGGCTACAGCTCAACTAATGAAAAACTGTTTTTT. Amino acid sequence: CASGYSSTNEKLFF. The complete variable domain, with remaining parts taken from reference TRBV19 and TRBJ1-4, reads DGGITQSPKYLFRKEGQNVTLSCEQNLNHDAMYWYRQDPGQGLRLIYYSQIVNDFQKGDIAEGYSVSREKKESFPLTVTSAQKNPTAFYLCASGYSSTNEKLFFGSGTQLSVL.

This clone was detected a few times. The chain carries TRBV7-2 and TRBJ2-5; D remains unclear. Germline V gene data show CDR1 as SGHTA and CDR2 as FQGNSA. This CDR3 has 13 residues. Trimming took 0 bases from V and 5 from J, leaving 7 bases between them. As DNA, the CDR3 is TGTGCCAGCAGCTTAGCGAATCAGGAGACCCAGTACTTC. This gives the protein CASSLANQETQYF.

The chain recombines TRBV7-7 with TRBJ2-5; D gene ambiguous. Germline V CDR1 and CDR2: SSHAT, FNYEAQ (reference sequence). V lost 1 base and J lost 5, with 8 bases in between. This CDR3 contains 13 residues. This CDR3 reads CASSLGSLETQYF. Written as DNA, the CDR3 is TGTGCCAGCAGCTTAGGATCACTTGAGACCCAGTACTTC.

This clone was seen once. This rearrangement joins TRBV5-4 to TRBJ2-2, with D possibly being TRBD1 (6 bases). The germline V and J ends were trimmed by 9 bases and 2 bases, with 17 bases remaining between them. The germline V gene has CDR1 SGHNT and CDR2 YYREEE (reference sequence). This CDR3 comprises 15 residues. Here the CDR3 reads CATIGGSSNTGELFF. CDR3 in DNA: TGTGCCACCATAGGGGGAAGCAGCAACACCGGGGAGCTGTTTTTT.